This entry concerns a single T cell receptor beta chain. A read error may produce the germline difference seen at one junction end. Patients of the Seattle cohort, enrolled during active infection, were followed longitudinally. The source of the sample is a study of blood T cell repertoires in COVID-19. Study background: The study drew acute and convalescent COVID-19 samples from the United States, Italy and Spain. Nucleic acid was either cDNA or gDNA, and it came from T cells, B-cell-depleted T cells, or PBMCs.

Germline CDR1 LGHDT, CDR2 YNNKEL (reference sequence). CDR3 length: 11 amino acids. Source study methods: Amplification of reference gene primers was used by the study to estimate nucleated cell counts. Some clones are missing from TCRdb's copy, which holds only in-frame ones; the method was immunoSEQ multiplex PCR. From that table come the V and J calls and clone size; the DNA was used to work out D and trimming. The sample gives about 53,000 clones, about 76% of which show up once; about 20% is in the top ten. This chain connects TRBV3-1 (or the pseudogene TRBV3-2) to TRBJ2-7; D is possibly TRBD2 (6 bases). The clonotype comes from a woman aged 80 or over with COVID-19, enrolled during active disease. The material sequenced was peripheral blood. The CDR3 reads CASSQARKRAF. As DNA, the CDR3 is TGTGCCAGCAGCCAAGCACGCAAGCGGGCCTTC.